This T cell receptor beta chain was obtained from a study of blood T cell repertoires in COVID-19. The CDR3 totals 14 residues. From germline, CDR1 is LNHDA and CDR2 SQIVND (reference sequence). Trimming at V came to 4 bases and at J to 8 bases, leaving 9 bases not matched to a gene. Methods used by the authors: Estimates of nucleated cell counts were drawn from the amplification of reference gene primers. The repertoire was sequenced with immunoSEQ multiplex PCR; TCRdb's copy has only in-frame clones and lacks some. The DNA gave D and trimming, while V, J and clone size come from that table. The table records hundreds of thousands of clones, roughly 92% of them present only once. Patients in Seattle were enrolled during active infection, then followed longitudinally. This clone was counted once.

The sequence was collected from a man aged 55 to 70 with COVID-19, enrolled during active disease. The rearrangement joins TRBV19 to TRBJ1-1; 8 positions agree with TRBD1. The sample taken for sequencing was peripheral blood. The chain's CDR3 is CASSTVGQGREAFF. As DNA, the CDR3 is TGTGCCAGTAGTACCGTTGGACAGGGACGGGAAGCTTTCTTT. Drawing the rest from reference TRBV19 and TRBJ1-1, the complete variable domain is DGGITQSPKYLFRKEGQNVTLSCEQNLNHDAMYWYRQDPGQGLRLIYYSQIVNDFQKGDIAEGYSVSREKKESFPLTVTSAQKNPTAFYLCASSTVGQGREAFFGQGTRLTVV.